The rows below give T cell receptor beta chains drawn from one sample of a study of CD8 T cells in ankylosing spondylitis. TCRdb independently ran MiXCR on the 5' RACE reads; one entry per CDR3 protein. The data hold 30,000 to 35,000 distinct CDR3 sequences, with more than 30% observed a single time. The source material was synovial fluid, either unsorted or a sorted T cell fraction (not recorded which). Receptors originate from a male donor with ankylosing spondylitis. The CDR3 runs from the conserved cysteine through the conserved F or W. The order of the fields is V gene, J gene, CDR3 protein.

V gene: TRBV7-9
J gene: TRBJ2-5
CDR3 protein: CASSFGLAGKETQYF

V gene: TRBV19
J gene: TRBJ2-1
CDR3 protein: CASSIGTGKYNEQFF

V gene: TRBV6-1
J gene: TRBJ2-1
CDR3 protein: CASSEDRSSYNEQFF

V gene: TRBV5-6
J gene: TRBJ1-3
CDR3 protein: CPSSGRTGGNTIYF

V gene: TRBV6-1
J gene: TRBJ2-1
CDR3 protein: CASSEAMKTSNEQFF

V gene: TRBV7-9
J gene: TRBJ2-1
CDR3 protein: CASSISGRVDEQFF

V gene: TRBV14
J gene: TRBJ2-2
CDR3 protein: CASFGTSGRAGTGELFF

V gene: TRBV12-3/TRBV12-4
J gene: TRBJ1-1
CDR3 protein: CASSPYWTGMVVNTEAFF

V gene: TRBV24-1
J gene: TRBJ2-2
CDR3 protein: CATRSGRGTGELFF

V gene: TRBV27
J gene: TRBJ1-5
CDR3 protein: CASSHRGPYSNQPQHF

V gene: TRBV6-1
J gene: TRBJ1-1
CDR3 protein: CAGAVGGMNTEAFF

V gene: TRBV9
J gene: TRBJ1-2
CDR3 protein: CASSVGSRQPNYGYTF

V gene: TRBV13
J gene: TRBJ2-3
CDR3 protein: CASSLKQATDTQYF

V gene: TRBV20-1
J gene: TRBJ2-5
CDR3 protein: CSVRWDETQYF

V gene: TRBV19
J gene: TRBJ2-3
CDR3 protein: CASSTYSGRSDTQYF

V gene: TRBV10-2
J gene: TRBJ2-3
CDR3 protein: CASVDRDNTDTQYF

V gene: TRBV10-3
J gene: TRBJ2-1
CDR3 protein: CAIRTTSAPSNEQFF

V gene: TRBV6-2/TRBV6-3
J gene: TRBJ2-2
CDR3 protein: CASSYSRNTGELFF

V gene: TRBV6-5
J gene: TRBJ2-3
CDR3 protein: CASSYSVGDGTDTQYF

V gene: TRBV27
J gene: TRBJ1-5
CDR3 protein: CASSLDRAQPQHF

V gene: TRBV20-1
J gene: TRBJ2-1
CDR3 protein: CSASPREQFF

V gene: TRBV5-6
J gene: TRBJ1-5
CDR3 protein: CASSYRGRGHSNQPQHF

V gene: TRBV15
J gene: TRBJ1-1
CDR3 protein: CATSRDVGAEAFF

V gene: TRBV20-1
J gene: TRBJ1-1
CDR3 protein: CSARTDREVTEAFF

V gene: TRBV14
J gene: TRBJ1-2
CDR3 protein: CASSQVSSSLYGYTF

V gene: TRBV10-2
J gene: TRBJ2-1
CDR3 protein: CASSDSRLNEQFF